This TCR beta chain was captured by sequencing in a study of CXCR3-negative and CXCR3-positive naive CD8 T cells. This clonotype is deemed medium-sized by its frequency. This CDR3 has 15 amino acids. From germline, CDR1 is LGHNA and CDR2 YSLEER. In preparing the TRB cDNA libraries, 5' RACE with UMI labels was used. Each CDR3 protein gets one entry in TCRdb, which reprocessed the 5' RACE reads and gives no DNA. Its clone listing holds about 48,000 distinct CDR3 sequences. The V gene is TRBV4-3, the J gene TRBJ2-1. The source of this sequence is a human donor in good health. Some clones in this sample may be carry-over from other donors' samples. The sample consisted of memory CD8+ T cells from blood. CDR3 sequence: CASSQDGNRYNEQFF.